The clone carrying this T cell receptor beta chain has only one observation. Antigen: not known. The data were taken from a study of graft-versus-host responses after intestinal transplantation. About the research overall: Isolated intestinal, liver-intestinal, or multivisceral transplants were what recipients had. Anti-thymocyte globulin served as induction for all recipients, who then took tacrolimus and steroids for about 3 years. The study, taken as a whole, reports: Graft-donor T cell macrochimerism coincided with high graft-versus-host to host-versus-graft clonal ratios in allografts. Declines in HvG clones occurring early post-transplant were associated with peak circulating GvH clone levels.

Losses at the gene ends were 2 bases for V and 0 bases for J; bases not matched to a gene: 13. The CDR3 runs 21 residues. Germline values: CDR1 SNHLY, CDR2 FYNNEI. Sequenced by immunoSEQ multiplex PCR; TCRdb stores in-frame clones only, minus some. The data contain 90,000 to 150,000 clones, roughly 96% of them singletons. The sample consisted of unstimulated CD8+ T cells sorted from spleen or lymph node cells, taken before intestinal transplant. The TCR sequence derives from a human donor who received an intestinal transplant. The chain has TRBV2 and TRBJ2-2, with 12 nucleotides matching TRBD2. The CDR3 DNA is TGTGCCAGCAGTGAACTAGCGGGAGGGCTAAGAACGGCTTCGAACACCGGGGAGCTGTTTTTT. It specifies CASSELAGGLRTASNTGELFF.